A selection of T cell receptor beta chains follows, all from one sample in a study of CD8 T cells in ankylosing spondylitis. TCRdb used MiXCR to reprocess the 5' RACE reads, holding one entry per CDR3 protein. This table holds fewer than 750,000 distinct CDR3 sequences, around 20% found once. Sample: blood, either unsorted or a sorted T cell fraction (not recorded which). The receptors derive from a male donor with ankylosing spondylitis. The CDR3 runs from the conserved cysteine through the conserved F or W. D genes are given only for firm matches. Clone size is given for some rows only: seen once, a few or many times, or a class if the clone is expanded.

V,D,size,J,DNA,CDR3
TRBV20-1,TRBD2,.,TRBJ2-3,TGCAGTGCTACCTCCAGACTAGCGGGAAACACAGATACGCAGTATTTT,CSATSRLAGNTDTQYF
TRBV20-1,.,.,TRBJ2-1,TGCAGTGCTAGGTTCCCAGGGAGCTCCTACAATGAGCAGTTCTTC,CSARFPGSSYNEQFF
TRBV19,.,.,TRBJ2-3,TGTGCCAGTAGTAGCGGGGGCCTTTCTTATACGCAGTATTTT,CASSSGGLSYTQYF
TRBV15,.,.,TRBJ1-1,TGTGCCACCAGCAGAGAAGGGGCTGAAGCTTTCTTT,CATSREGAEAFF
TRBV12-3/TRBV12-4,.,.,TRBJ1-2,TGTGCCAGCAGGGTGGCAGGGGCTAACTATGGCTACACCTTC,CASRVAGANYGYTF
TRBV7-9,TRBD2,few,TRBJ2-1,TGTGCCAGCTACAAAGGGGCTCTAGCGGGAGTCAATGAGCAGTTCTTC,CASYKGALAGVNEQFF
TRBV7-9,.,.,TRBJ2-7,TGTGCCAGCAGCGCCGAGGGAACCTACGAGCAGTACTTC,CASSAEGTYEQYF
TRBV18,.,.,TRBJ1-2,TGTGCCAGCTCACCGAGGGGGGATGGTCGTGGCTACACCTTC,CASSPRGDGRGYTF
TRBV3-1,TRBD2,few,TRBJ2-5,TGTGCCAGCAGCCGTCTTAGCGGGAGTGAGACCCAGTACTTC,CASSRLSGSETQYF
TRBV25-1,.,few,TRBJ1-1,TGTGCCAGCAGCAGTCGATTTAAGGACCTTTCGGAAACTGAAGCTTTCTTT,CASSSRFKDLSETEAFF
TRBV20-1,TRBD2,.,TRBJ2-3,TGCAGTGCGAGCGGGGGACTAGCGGGAGTAGATACGCAGTATTTT,CSASGGLAGVDTQYF
TRBV4-3,.,few,TRBJ2-2,TGCGCCAGCAGCCTTTACTGGACGACCGGGGAGCTGTTTTTT,CASSLYWTTGELFF
TRBV7-9,TRBD2,few,TRBJ2-3,TGTGCCAGCAGCCCGCACCTAGCGGGGGAATTCACAGATACGCAGTATTTT,CASSPHLAGEFTDTQYF
TRBV4-1,.,.,TRBJ1-1,TGCGCCAGCAGCCAAGTGTCAAGGTGGGGAATGAACACTGAAGCTTTCTTT,CASSQVSRWGMNTEAFF
TRBV5-1,.,few,TRBJ1-6,TGCGCCAGCAGCATAACAGAGAATTATAATTCACCCCTCCACTTT,CASSITENYNSPLHF
TRBV12-3/TRBV12-4,.,few,TRBJ1-2,TGTGCCGTCGGACAGTCTTCTTCTCACATCTATGGCTACACCTTC,CAVGQSSSHIYGYTF
TRBV27,.,few,TRBJ1-2,TGTGCCAGCAGTTTGGCGCGGGGTCTGGGCGGCTACACCTTC,CASSLARGLGGYTF
TRBV12-3/TRBV12-4,.,.,TRBJ1-1,TGTGCCAGAGGTCTCCGGGACACTGAAGCTTTCTTT,CARGLRDTEAFF
TRBV20-1,.,.,TRBJ2-7,TGCAGTGGGGCAGTAAGCTCCTACGAGCAGTACTTC,CSGAVSSYEQYF
TRBV19,TRBD1,.,TRBJ1-1,TGTGCCAGTAGTGTCGACAGGGTAGGATACACTGAAGCTTTCTTT,CASSVDRVGYTEAFF
TRBV6-2/TRBV6-3,TRBD2,.,TRBJ2-7,TGTGCCAGCTCGATAGCGGGAGCGCGACACGAGCAGTACTTC,CASSIAGARHEQYF
TRBV4-1,.,.,TRBJ2-3,TGCGCCAGCAGCCTCGCCGGGACTCCGGGAGATACGCAGTATTTT,CASSLAGTPGDTQYF
TRBV7-2,.,.,TRBJ2-7,TGTGCCAGCAGCCTTAACCCTGGGGGAGGTCCCTACGAGCAGTACTTC,CASSLNPGGGPYEQYF
TRBV12-3/TRBV12-4,TRBD1,many,TRBJ1-5,TGTGCCAGCAGTTACCGGGACAGGGGTTATCTGCCCCAGCATTTT,CASSYRDRGYLPQHF
TRBV29-1,.,few,TRBJ2-2,TGCAGCGTAATACGGGTAGGGACCGGGGAGCTGTTTTTT,CSVIRVGTGELFF
TRBV2,.,.,TRBJ2-1,TGTGCCTCAGGGGTCACCTCCTACAATGAGCAGTTCTTC,CASGVTSYNEQFF
TRBV19,.,few,TRBJ1-3,TGTGCCAGTAGCTATGACTCTGGAAACACCATATATTTT,CASSYDSGNTIYF
TRBV7-2,.,few,TRBJ2-1,TGTGCCAGCAGCTTAGGGACTTACTACAATGAGCAGTTCTTC,CASSLGTYYNEQFF
TRBV12-3/TRBV12-4,.,few,TRBJ2-7,TGTGCCAGCAGCCGAAGATACTCGACCGACTCCTACGAGCAGTACTTC,CASSRRYSTDSYEQYF
TRBV2,TRBD2,.,TRBJ2-1,TGTGCCAGCACGGGCCGGGGGGGTGAGCAGTTCTTC,CASTGRGGEQFF
TRBV6-1,.,.,TRBJ2-2,TGTGCCAGCAGTCCACCGGGGAGACCCGGGGAGCTGTTTTTT,CASSPPGRPGELFF
TRBV12-3/TRBV12-4,.,.,TRBJ1-1,TGTGCCAGCAGTTTCGTAGGCGAGCGGACTGAAGCTTTCTTT,CASSFVGERTEAFF
TRBV5-5,TRBD2,.,TRBJ2-3,TGTGCCAGCAGCTTGTCGCTAGCGGGATTAGTGGCAGATACGCAGTATTTT,CASSLSLAGLVADTQYF
TRBV12-3/TRBV12-4,TRBD1,.,TRBJ1-5,TGTGCCAGCAGTCCACAAAATCGACAGGGCCAGCCCCAGCATTTT,CASSPQNRQGQPQHF
TRBV7-2,TRBD2,.,TRBJ2-3,TGTGCCAGCAGCCGAGGGGCGGGAGTAGTCACAGATACGCAGTATTTT,CASSRGAGVVTDTQYF
TRBV29-1,.,.,TRBJ2-5,TGCAGCGTTGAAGATTTTCCGATTGGACAGTTCCAAGAGACCCAGTACTTC,CSVEDFPIGQFQETQYF
TRBV25-1,.,.,TRBJ1-3,TGTGCCAGCAGTGCGTGGGACTCCTCCTCTGGAAACACCATATATTTT,CASSAWDSSSGNTIYF
TRBV2,TRBD1,.,TRBJ2-7,TGTGCCAGCAGGGGGGACAGAGGACACGAGCAGTACTTC,CASRGDRGHEQYF
TRBV12-3/TRBV12-4,TRBD1,many,TRBJ2-7,TGTGCCAGCAGGAGGGACAGCACCTACGAGCAGTACTTC,CASRRDSTYEQYF
TRBV29-1,TRBD1,.,TRBJ2-2,TGCAGCGTTGTTTGGACAGGGGGCGACACCGGGGAGCTGTTTTTT,CSVVWTGGDTGELFF
TRBV7-9,TRBD2,few,TRBJ2-5,TGTGCCAGCAGTTTCCCCCTTAGCGGGGGGGATCAAGAGACCCAGTACTTC,CASSFPLSGGDQETQYF
TRBV7-7,TRBD2,few,TRBJ2-3,TGTGCTAGCAGCTTATCTAGCGGGGGCGAAGATACGCAGTATTTT,CASSLSSGGEDTQYF
TRBV20-1,TRBD1,.,TRBJ1-1,TGCAGTGTCCGGACAGGGAAGGGCACTGAAGCTTTCTTT,CSVRTGKGTEAFF
TRBV12-3/TRBV12-4,.,few,TRBJ2-7,TGTGCCAGCAGTTTTCAGGCAGCGAGGTCGAGGGAGCAGTACTTC,CASSFQAARSREQYF
TRBV12-3/TRBV12-4,TRBD2,few,TRBJ2-1,TGTGCCAGCACCCCAGGGCGGGGGGTTTCCTACAATGAGCAGTTCTTC,CASTPGRGVSYNEQFF
TRBV12-3/TRBV12-4,TRBD1,few,TRBJ1-1,TGTGCCAGCAGTATAGGGGACAGACCCACTGAAGCTTTCTTT,CASSIGDRPTEAFF